These 28 T cell receptor beta chains share one sample of origin, sequenced in a study of technical replicates of blood from a few donors. Libraries were prepared by immunoSEQ multiplex PCR; TCRdb keeps only in-frame clonotypes and omits some of them. This sample has over 85,000 clones; about 96% occur once, and the top ten carry approximately 0.36%. Sequenced: T cells isolated from PBMCs. The receptors originated from a human donor in good health.

This clone was found a few times. V usage is TRBV5-1 and J usage is TRBJ2-1; TRBD1 matches at 9 bases. J gave up 5 bases and V 0 bases, and 0 bases lay outside the gene matches. CDR3 length equals 14 residues. Germline values: CDR1 SGHRS, CDR2 YFSETQ. The DNA for the CDR3 is TGCGCCAGCAGCTTGGACAGGGGGCACAATGAGCAGTTCTTC. Translated: CASSLDRGHNEQFF.

Comments on this clone: At one boundary the junction diverges from the germline segment, which might be a read error. This sequence joins TRBV5-8 and TRBJ2-3; possibly TRBD2 for D (6 bases). The CDR3 has 9 amino acids. The germline V gene has CDR1 SGHTS and CDR2 YDEGEE. DNA of the CDR3: TGTGCCAGCAGCTGGAGGGTGGGCTTT. It yields the protein CASSWRVGF.

The gene calls are TRBV13 and TRBJ2-7; TRBD2 might be the D (6 bases). V lost 2 bases and J lost 3, with 11 bases in between. The germline CDR1 and CDR2 sequences are PRHDT and FYEKMQ (reference sequence). The CDR3 has 14 residues. CDR3 in amino acids: CASSLPGLIYEQYF. The CDR3 coding sequence is TGTGCCAGCAGCTTACCGGGACTTATCTACGAGCAGTACTTC.

To note about this clone: At one of its ends the junction is not consistent with the germline gene, which may arise from a read error. The chain recombines TRBV6-6 with TRBJ2-1, with 7 positions matching TRBD1. CDR3 length: 14 amino acids. Germline loops: CDR1 MNHNY, CDR2 SVGAGI (reference sequence). The CDR3 protein is CASSYLQGSNEQFF. Written as DNA, the CDR3 is TGTGCCAGCAGCTACTTACAGGGGTCCAATGAGCAGTTCTTC.

The CDR3 loop is CASSGTGGWWNEQFF. Here the CDR3 DNA reads TGTGCCAGTTCGGGGACTGGCGGTTGGTGGAATGAGCAGTTCTTC. The chain has TRBV19 and TRBJ2-1, with TRBD2 as a possible D gene (6 bases). Germline V CDR1 and CDR2: LNHDA, SQIVND (reference sequence). The germline V and J ends were trimmed by 8 bases and 7 bases, with 21 bases remaining between them. This CDR3 region has 15 residues.

This clone appeared a single time. The chain recombines TRBV27 with TRBJ1-2; 7 nucleotides match TRBD1. Trimming removed 5 bases from V and 8 bases from J; junction bases left unmatched: 5. Germline CDR1 is MNHEY and CDR2 is SMNVEV (reference sequence). The CDR3 runs 12 residues. This CDR3 reads CASSLQGSGYTF. CDR3 DNA: TGTGCCAGCAGTCTACAGGGGAGCGGCTACACCTTC.

The chain has TRBV7-9 and TRBJ2-1, with TRBD2 matching 9 bases. The germline CDR1 and CDR2 sequences are SEHNR and FQNEAQ (reference sequence). The V segment lost 5 bases and the J segment 7 bases; nucleotides outside the gene matches: 12. The CDR3 sequence is 16 residues long. Here the CDR3 DNA reads TGTGCCAGCAGCAGTTGGCGGGAGGGCCGTAAAAATGAGCAGTTCTTC. It codes for CASSSWREGRKNEQFF.

This rearrangement joins TRBV28 to TRBJ1-2, with D uncertain. The CDR3 loop spans 12 amino acids. Germline CDR1 reads MDHEN; CDR2 reads SYDVKM. V shed 1 base and J shed 4 bases, with 4 bases lying between them. In DNA, the CDR3 is TGTGCCAGCAGTTTATCCATCTATGGCTACACCTTC. Translated, it gives CASSLSIYGYTF.

The chain couples TRBV18 to TRBJ2-5; 10 positions match TRBD2. Germline assignment: CDR1 KGHSH and CDR2 LQKENI. Trimming cost V 0 bases and J 4 bases; bases outside gene matches: 8. CDR3 length: 17 residues. Written as DNA, the CDR3 is TGTGCCAGCTCACCACCGAGCGGGAGGGCCGAACGAGAGACCCAGTACTTC. Translated: CASSPPSGRAERETQYF.

V is TRBV13 and J is TRBJ2-3, with D possibly TRBD1 on 5 matching bases. The length of the CDR3 is 15 residues. Germline V CDR1 and CDR2: PRHDT, FYEKMQ (reference sequence). Trimming removed 5 bases from V and 3 bases from J, with 15 bases in between. This CDR3 reads CASSPLGKGTDTQYF. The CDR3 DNA sequence: TGTGCCAGCAGCCCCCTGGGAAAGGGGACAGATACGCAGTATTTT.

This chain connects TRBV9 to TRBJ2-1; 10 positions agree with TRBD2. CDR1 and CDR2 (germline): SGDLS, YYNGEE. Trimming at V came to 3 bases and at J to 2 bases, leaving 2 bases not matched to a gene. The CDR3 covers 15 residues. The CDR3 sequence: CASSALAGAYNEQFF. In DNA form, the CDR3 reads TGTGCCAGCAGCGCTCTAGCGGGGGCCTACAATGAGCAGTTCTTC.

The rearrangement joins TRBV9 to TRBJ2-7; D uncertain. The V end was cut by 0 bases, the J end by 4 bases, with 8 bases between. The CDR3 has 13 amino acids. Germline V gives CDR1 SGDLS, CDR2 YYNGEE. The CDR3 DNA reads TGTGCCAGCAGCGTAGATTCGGAGTACGAGCAGTACTTC. As protein: CASSVDSEYEQYF.

This chain connects TRBV19 to TRBJ1-2; possible D gene TRBD1, 5 bases. The CDR3 totals 13 residues. Trimming shortened V by 5 bases and J by 4 bases, and 11 bases separated the two germline ends. The germline gives CDR1 LNHDA, CDR2 SQIVND (reference sequence). This CDR3 reads CASSLVGGYGYTF. In DNA form, the CDR3 reads TGTGCCAGTAGTTTGGTCGGGGGCTATGGCTACACCTTC.

This rearrangement joins TRBV14 to TRBJ2-7; tentatively, D is TRBD1 (5 bases). With 0 bases removed from V and 9 bases from J, the gap between germline ends came to 9 bases. Germline V gene lookup returns CDR1 SGHDN and CDR2 FVKESK. The CDR3 totals 12 residues. CDR3 protein: CASSQDRVGQYF. The CDR3 DNA is TGTGCCAGCAGCCAAGACAGGGTTGGGCAGTACTTC. The full variable domain, rest sourced from reference TRBV14 and TRBJ2-7, is EAGVTQFPSHSVIEKGQTVTLRCDPISGHDNLYWYRRVMGKEIKFLLHFVKESKQDESGMPNNRFLAERTGGTYSTLKVQPAELEDSGVYFCASSQDRVGQYFGPGTRLTVT.

The chain combines TRBV10-3 with TRBJ1-1; a possible D gene is TRBD1 (6 bases). CDR3 length: 15 amino acids. Trimming took off 3 bases at V and 4 bases at J, with 15 bases between the two ends. Germline V CDR1 and CDR2: ENHRY, SYGVKD. The CDR3 bases are TGTGCCATCAGTGAAGCAGGGGCGCGTGGCACTGAAGCTTTCTTT. Protein product: CAISEAGARGTEAFF.

J is TRBJ2-5 and V is TRBV7-8; the D gene is possibly TRBD2 (7 bases). In germline, CDR1 is SGHVS, CDR2 FQNEAQ. V dropped 5 bases and J dropped 5 bases, with 15 bases sitting between them. CDR3 length: 14 amino acids. In DNA form, the CDR3 reads TGTGCCAGCAGCCCGAATCGGGGGGCGGAGACCCAGTACTTC. This codes for CASSPNRGAETQYF.

This chain connects TRBV19 to TRBJ2-6; D gene ambiguous. The CDR3 runs to 15 residues. CDR1 and CDR2 (germline): LNHDA, SQIVND (reference sequence). With 10 bases removed from V and 0 bases from J, the gap between germline ends came to 13 bases. CDR3: CAKETHSSGANVLTF. The CDR3 DNA sequence: TGTGCCAAAGAGACACACAGCTCTGGGGCCAACGTCCTGACTTTC.

The V gene is TRBV6-4, the J gene TRBJ2-2, with 11 bases identical to TRBD2. The CDR3 is 15 residues long. The trim removed 5 bases at V and 4 bases at J, leaving 3 bases unmatched. The germline V gene has CDR1 MRHNA and CDR2 SNTAGT. The CDR3 reads CASSSLAGVTGELFF. In DNA form, the CDR3 reads TGTGCCAGCAGTTCACTAGCGGGAGTCACCGGGGAGCTGTTTTTT.

CDR3 amino acids: CAITGEGRYEQYF. The CDR3 DNA sequence: TGTGCCATCACGGGGGAGGGACGGTACGAGCAGTACTTC. V gene TRBV10-3 combines with J gene TRBJ2-7; 7 bases are shared with TRBD2. Per the germline V gene, CDR1 is ENHRY and CDR2 is SYGVKD. This CDR3 region has 13 residues. The trim removed 7 bases at V and 4 bases at J, leaving 7 bases unmatched.

The sample holds one count of this clone. This sequence joins TRBV27 and TRBJ2-7, with a tentative D call TRBD2 (7 bases). Germline CDR1 MNHEY, CDR2 SMNVEV (reference sequence). With 4 bases removed from V and 4 bases from J, the gap between germline ends came to 14 bases. This CDR3 has 14 amino acids. The CDR3 nucleotides are TGTGCCAGCAGTTGGGGGGGGACACAATACGAGCAGTACTTC. Its protein is CASSWGGTQYEQYF.

The V gene is TRBV9, the J gene TRBJ2-7; possibly TRBD1 for D (6 bases). This CDR3 contains 16 residues. Germline values: CDR1 SGDLS, CDR2 YYNGEE. The germline V and J ends were trimmed by 0 bases and 2 bases, with 15 bases remaining between them. As DNA, the CDR3 is TGTGCCAGCAGCGTAGAGCAGGGGCCATCCCCCTACGAGCAGTACTTC. Translating it yields CASSVEQGPSPYEQYF.

V is TRBV27 and J is TRBJ2-7; D not resolved. V was pared by 4 bases and J by 1 base, with 11 bases between. CDR1 is MNHEY, CDR2 SMNVEV, per germline (reference sequence). The CDR3 has 14 residues. The CDR3 DNA sequence: TGTGCCAGCAGTTCCCCGGGTAGGTCCTACGAGCAGTACTTC. As protein: CASSSPGRSYEQYF.

The chain couples TRBV9 to TRBJ1-2; 7 positions agree with TRBD1. Germline loops: CDR1 SGDLS, CDR2 YYNGEE. The CDR3 contains 15 residues. J gave up 6 bases and V 3 bases, and 11 bases lay outside the gene matches. DNA of the CDR3: TGTGCCAGCAGCGGGTTAGACAGGGTGGGTGATGGCTACACCTTC. It specifies CASSGLDRVGDGYTF. The whole variable domain, remainder taken from reference TRBV9 and TRBJ1-2, is DSGVTQTPKHLITATGQRVTLRCSPRSGDLSVYWYQQSLDQGLQFLIQYYNGEERAKGNILERFSAQQFPDLHSELNLSSLELGDSALYFCASSGLDRVGDGYTFGSGTRLTVV.

The chain couples TRBV13 to TRBJ2-7; 11 bases map to TRBD2. After removal of 5 bases from V and 5 bases from J, the junction contained 17 bases not matched to a gene. This CDR3 spans 18 amino acids. Germline V CDR1 and CDR2: PRHDT, FYEKMQ (reference sequence). CDR3 nucleotide sequence: TGTGCCAGCAGCCCTGTAGGTAGCGGGAGGGCCATAGTCCACGAGCAGTACTTC. It specifies CASSPVGSGRAIVHEQYF.

The chain joins TRBV27 to TRBJ2-3; 7 nucleotides agree with TRBD2. Trimming cost V 5 bases and J 5 bases; bases outside gene matches: 16. The CDR3 contains 17 residues. Germline V gives CDR1 MNHEY, CDR2 SMNVEV (reference sequence). The CDR3 region is CASSPGQGTAGVDTQYF. In nucleotides, the CDR3 is TGTGCCAGCAGTCCCGGTCAGGGTACGGCGGGAGTAGATACGCAGTATTTT.

J is TRBJ2-7 and V is TRBV5-4; perhaps TRBD2 as D (7 bases). V lost 0 bases and J 6 bases, leaving 22 bases between the germline ends. Germline V gene data show CDR1 as SGHNT and CDR2 as YYREEE (reference sequence). The CDR3 is 17 residues long. CDR3 loop: CASSLGGGWEDWSEQYF. The CDR3 nucleotides are TGTGCCAGCAGCTTGGGGGGGGGCTGGGAAGATTGGTCCGAGCAGTACTTC.

The chain recombines TRBV5-6 with TRBJ1-5; D gene uncertain. This CDR3 has 15 amino acids. Germline assignment: CDR1 SGHDT and CDR2 YYEEEE. V lost 0 bases and J 4 bases, leaving 11 bases between the germline ends. For the CDR3, the DNA is TGTGCCAGCAGCTTGGGACTGGATTCTAATCAGCCCCAGCATTTT. It yields the protein CASSLGLDSNQPQHF. Full variable domain (remainder filled in from reference TRBV5-6 and TRBJ1-5): DAGVTQSPTHLIKTRGQQVTLRCSPKSGHDTVSWYQQALGQGPQFIFQYYEEEERQRGNFPDRFSGHQFPNYSSELNVNALLLGDSALYLCASSLGLDSNQPQHFGDGTRLSIL.

This clone was recorded once. J is TRBJ1-2 and V is TRBV19; TRBD1 matches at 8 bases. Germline V gene lookup returns CDR1 LNHDA and CDR2 SQIVND (reference sequence). The CDR3 contains 13 residues. V shed 3 bases, J shed 7 bases, and the junction held 4 bases outside the gene matches. The CDR3 here is CASSIETGGGYTF. CDR3 sequence (DNA): TGTGCCAGTAGTATCGAAACAGGGGGTGGCTACACCTTC.